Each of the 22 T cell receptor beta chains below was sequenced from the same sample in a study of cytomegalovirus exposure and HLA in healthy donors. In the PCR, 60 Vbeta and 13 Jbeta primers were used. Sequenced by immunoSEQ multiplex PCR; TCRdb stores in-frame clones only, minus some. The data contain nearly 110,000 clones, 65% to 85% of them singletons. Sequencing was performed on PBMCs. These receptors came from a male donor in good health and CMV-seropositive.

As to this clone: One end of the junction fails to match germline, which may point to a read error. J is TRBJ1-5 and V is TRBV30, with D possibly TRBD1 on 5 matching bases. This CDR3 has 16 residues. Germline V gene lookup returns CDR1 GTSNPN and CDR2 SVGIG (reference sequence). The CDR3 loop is CAWSVGGFYSNQPQNF. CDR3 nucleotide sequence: TGTGCCTGGAGTGTGGGGGGGTTTTATAGCAATCAGCCCCAGAATTTT.

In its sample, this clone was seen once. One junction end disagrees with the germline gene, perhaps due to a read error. CDR3 amino acids: CASSPPNPGGYGYPF. CDR3 DNA sequence: TGTGCCAGCAGCCCACCCAACCCAGGGGGCTATGGCTACCCCTTC. The chain has TRBV7-9 and TRBJ1-2; 8 bases line up with TRBD1. Germline loops: CDR1 SEHNR, CDR2 FQNEAQ (reference sequence). CDR3 size: 15 residues. Full variable domain (outside the CDR3, taken from reference TRBV7-9 and TRBJ1-2): DTGVSQNPRHKITKRGQNVTFRCDPISEHNRLYWYRQTLGQGPEFLTYFQNEAQLEKSRLLSDRFSAERPKGSFSTLEIQRTEQGDSAMYLCASSPPNPGGYGYPFGSGTRLTVV.

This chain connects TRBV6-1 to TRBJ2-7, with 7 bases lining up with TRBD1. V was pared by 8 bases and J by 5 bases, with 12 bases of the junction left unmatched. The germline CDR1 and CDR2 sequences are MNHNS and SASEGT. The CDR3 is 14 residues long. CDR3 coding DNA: TGTGCCAGCTCCCAAGGGACAGTTGGAGACGAGCAGTACTTC. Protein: CASSQGTVGDEQYF.

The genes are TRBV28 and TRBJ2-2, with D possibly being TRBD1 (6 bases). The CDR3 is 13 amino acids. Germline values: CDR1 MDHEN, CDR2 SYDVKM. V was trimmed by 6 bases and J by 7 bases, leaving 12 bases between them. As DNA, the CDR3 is TGTGCCAGCAGACGACAGGCCGGCGGGGAGCTGTTTTTT. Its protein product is CASRRQAGGELFF.

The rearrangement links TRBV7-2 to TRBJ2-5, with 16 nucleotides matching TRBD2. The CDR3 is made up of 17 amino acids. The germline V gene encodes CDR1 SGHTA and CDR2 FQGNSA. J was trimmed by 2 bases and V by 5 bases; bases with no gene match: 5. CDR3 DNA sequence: TGTGCCAGCAGCGGACCGGGACTAGCGGGAGGGCAAGAGACCCAGTACTTC. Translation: CASSGPGLAGGQETQYF.

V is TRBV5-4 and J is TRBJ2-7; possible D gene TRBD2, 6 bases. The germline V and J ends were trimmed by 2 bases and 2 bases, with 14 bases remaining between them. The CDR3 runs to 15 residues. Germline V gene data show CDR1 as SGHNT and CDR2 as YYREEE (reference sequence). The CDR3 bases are TGTGCCAGCAGCTTCGGAGCGGGCCCGACCTACGAGCAGTACTTC. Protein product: CASSFGAGPTYEQYF.

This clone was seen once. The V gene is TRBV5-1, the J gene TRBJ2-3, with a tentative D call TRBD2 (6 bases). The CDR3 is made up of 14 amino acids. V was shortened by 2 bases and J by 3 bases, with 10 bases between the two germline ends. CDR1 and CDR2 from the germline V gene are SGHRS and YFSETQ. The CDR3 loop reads CASSFVGGTDTQYF. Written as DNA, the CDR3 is TGCGCCAGCAGCTTTGTCGGGGGTACAGATACGCAGTATTTT.

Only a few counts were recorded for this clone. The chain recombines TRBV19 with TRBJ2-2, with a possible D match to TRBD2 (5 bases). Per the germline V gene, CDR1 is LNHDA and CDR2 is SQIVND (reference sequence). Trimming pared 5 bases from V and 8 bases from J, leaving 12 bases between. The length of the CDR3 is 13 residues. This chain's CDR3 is CASSPGSAGELFF. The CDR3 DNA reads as TGTGCCAGTAGTCCTGGGAGTGCTGGGGAGCTGTTTTTT.

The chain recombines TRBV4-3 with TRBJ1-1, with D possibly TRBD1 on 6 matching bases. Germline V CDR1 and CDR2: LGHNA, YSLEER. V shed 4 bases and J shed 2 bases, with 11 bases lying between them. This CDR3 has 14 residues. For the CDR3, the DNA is TGCGCCAGCAGCCGGAACAGGGTTAACACTGAAGCTTTCTTT. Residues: CASSRNRVNTEAFF.

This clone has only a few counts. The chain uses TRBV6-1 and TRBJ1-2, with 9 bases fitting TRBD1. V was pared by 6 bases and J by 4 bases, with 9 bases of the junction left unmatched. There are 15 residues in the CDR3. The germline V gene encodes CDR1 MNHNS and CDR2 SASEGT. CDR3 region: CASSWGQGPLYGYTF. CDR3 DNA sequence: TGTGCCAGCAGCTGGGGACAGGGTCCTCTCTATGGCTACACCTTC.

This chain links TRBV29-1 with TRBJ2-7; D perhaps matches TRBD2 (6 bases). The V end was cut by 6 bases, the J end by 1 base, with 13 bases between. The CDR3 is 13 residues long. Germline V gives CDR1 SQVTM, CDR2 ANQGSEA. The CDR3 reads CSVPGLLSYEQYF. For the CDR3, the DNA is TGCAGCGTCCCGGGACTCCTATCCTACGAGCAGTACTTC.

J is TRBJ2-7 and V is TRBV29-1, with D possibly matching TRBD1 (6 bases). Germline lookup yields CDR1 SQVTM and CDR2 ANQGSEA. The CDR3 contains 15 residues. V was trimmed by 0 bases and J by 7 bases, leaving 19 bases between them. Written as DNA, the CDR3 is TGCAGCGTTGAAGAAGGTGACAGGTGCTTCGGGGAGCAGTACTTC. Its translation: CSVEEGDRCFGEQYF.

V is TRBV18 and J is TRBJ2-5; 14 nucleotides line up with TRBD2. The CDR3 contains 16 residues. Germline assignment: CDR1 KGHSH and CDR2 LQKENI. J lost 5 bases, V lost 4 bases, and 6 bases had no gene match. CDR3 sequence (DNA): TGTGCCAGCTCACTAGGGACTAGCGGGAGTTCCGAGACCCAGTACTTC. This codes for CASSLGTSGSSETQYF. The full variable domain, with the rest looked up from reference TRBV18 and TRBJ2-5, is NAGVMQNPRHLVRRRGQEARLRCSPMKGHSHVYWYRQLPEEGLKFMVYLQKENIIDESGMPKERFSAEFPKEGPSILRIQQVVRGDSAAYFCASSLGTSGSSETQYFGPGTRLLVL.

The CDR3: CASSLFQGGSYEQYF. The CDR3 DNA follows: TGTGCCAGCAGCTTATTTCAGGGGGGTTCCTACGAGCAGTACTTC. The chain is built from TRBV7-9 and TRBJ2-7; a possible D gene is TRBD1 (7 bases). Germline CDR1 reads SEHNR; CDR2 reads FQNEAQ (reference sequence). This CDR3 has 15 residues. Trimming removed 2 bases from V and 1 base from J, with 12 bases in between.

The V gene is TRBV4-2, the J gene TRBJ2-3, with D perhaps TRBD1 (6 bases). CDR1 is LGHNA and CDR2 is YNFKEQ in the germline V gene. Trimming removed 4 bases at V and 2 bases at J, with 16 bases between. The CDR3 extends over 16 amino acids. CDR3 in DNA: TGTGCCAGCAGCCTTATAAAAGGGGGTTCCACAGATACGCAGTATTTT. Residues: CASSLIKGGSTDTQYF.

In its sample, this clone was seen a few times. The CDR3: CASILPFRTRLGKFF. In DNA, the CDR3 is TGTGCCAGCATCCTTCCCTTTCGAACTCGACTAGGGAAGTTCTTC. The rearrangement uses TRBV6-6 and TRBJ2-1; D perhaps matches TRBD2 (6 bases). Germline CDR1 is MNHNY and CDR2 is SVGAGI (reference sequence). V was pared by 7 bases and J by 14 bases, with 27 bases between. There are 15 residues in the CDR3.

The CDR3 is CATRRTGRNQPQHF. The CDR3 coding sequence is TGTGCCACCAGGCGAACAGGGCGCAATCAGCCCCAGCATTTT. The chain uses TRBV6-5 and TRBJ1-5, with a possible D match to TRBD1 (6 bases). CDR1 is MNHEY, CDR2 SVGAGI, per germline. V was shortened by 10 bases and J by 2 bases, with 15 bases between the two germline ends. CDR3 length: 14 amino acids.

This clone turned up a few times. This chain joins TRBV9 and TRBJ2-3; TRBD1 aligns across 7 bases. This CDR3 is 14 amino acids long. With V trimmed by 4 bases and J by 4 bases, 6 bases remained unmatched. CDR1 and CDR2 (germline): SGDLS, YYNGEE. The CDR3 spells CASSYDRVADTQYF. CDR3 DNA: TGTGCCAGCAGCTATGACAGGGTTGCAGATACGCAGTATTTT.

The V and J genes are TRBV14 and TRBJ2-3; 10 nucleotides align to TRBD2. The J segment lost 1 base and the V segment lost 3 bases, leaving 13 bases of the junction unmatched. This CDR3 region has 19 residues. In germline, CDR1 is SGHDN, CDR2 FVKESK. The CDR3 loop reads CASSHPVGPGLAGTDTQYF. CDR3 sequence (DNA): TGTGCCAGCAGCCATCCGGTGGGGCCCGGACTAGCGGGCACAGATACGCAGTATTTT.

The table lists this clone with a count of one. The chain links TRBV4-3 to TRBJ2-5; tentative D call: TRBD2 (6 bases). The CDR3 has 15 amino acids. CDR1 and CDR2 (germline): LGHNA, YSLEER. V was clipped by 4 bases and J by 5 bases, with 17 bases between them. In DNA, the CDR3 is TGCGCCAGCAGCCGGGGGACGGGAGACGGGGAGACCCAGTACTTC. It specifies CASSRGTGDGETQYF.

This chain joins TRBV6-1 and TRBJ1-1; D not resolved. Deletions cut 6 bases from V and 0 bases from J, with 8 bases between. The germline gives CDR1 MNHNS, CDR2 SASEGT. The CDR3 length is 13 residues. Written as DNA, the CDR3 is TGTGCCAGCAGGTTAGACTTGAACACTGAAGCTTTCTTT. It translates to CASRLDLNTEAFF.

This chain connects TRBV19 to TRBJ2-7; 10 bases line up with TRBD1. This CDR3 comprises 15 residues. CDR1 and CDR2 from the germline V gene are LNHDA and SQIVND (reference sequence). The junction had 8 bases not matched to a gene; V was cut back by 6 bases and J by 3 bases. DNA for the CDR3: TGTGCCAGTAGCGATGCCGGGACAGGGGACTACGAGCAGTACTTC. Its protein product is CASSDAGTGDYEQYF.